Below, 27 T cell receptor beta chains from the same sample are listed, as sequenced in a study of identical twins. TCRdb fed the 5' RACE reads into MiXCR, producing one record per CDR3 protein. The sample records approximately 220,000 distinct CDR3 sequences, around a tenth being singletons. Source material: memory (CD45RO+) T cells sorted from blood. The receptors were sampled from a woman under 30 in good health.

The V and J genes are TRBV6-2 or TRBV6-3 and TRBJ2-7, with a tentative D call TRBD1 (6 bases). Germline V gives CDR1 MNHEY, CDR2 SVGEGT. The germline V and J ends were trimmed by 6 bases and 3 bases, with 15 bases remaining between them. This CDR3 contains 14 residues. The CDR3 DNA reads as TGTGCCAGCAGGCAACAGGGAACCCACTACGAGCAGTACTTC. It specifies CASRQQGTHYEQYF.

The rearrangement uses TRBV20-1 and TRBJ2-7; 9 bases fit TRBD2. The CDR3 contains 11 residues. The germline gives CDR1 DFQATT, CDR2 SNEGSKA (reference sequence). Trimming removed 1 base from V and 12 bases from J; junction bases left unmatched: 4. The CDR3 bases are TGCAGTGCTAGAGGCGGGAGGGCGGTGTACTTC. Translated: CSARGGRAVYF.

This clonotype was counted many times. The V and J genes are TRBV5-1 and TRBJ2-7; D not certain. CDR3 length: 12 amino acids. Trimming left V 5 bases short and J 5 bases short, with 11 bases between. Germline V gene lookup returns CDR1 SGHRS and CDR2 YFSETQ. The CDR3 coding sequence is TGCGCCAGCAGGGCCGACCAGCACGAGCAGTACTTC. This encodes CASRADQHEQYF.

This clonotype has at least ten counts. In nucleotides, the CDR3 is TGCGCCAGCAGCTTTGGGTATAGCACTGAAGCTTTCTTT. Translating it yields CASSFGYSTEAFF. The rearrangement joins TRBV5-1 to TRBJ1-1; D remains unclear. CDR1 is SGHRS, CDR2 YFSETQ, per germline. The germline V and J ends were trimmed by 2 bases and 4 bases, with 9 bases remaining between them. The CDR3 loop spans 13 amino acids.

The chain is built from TRBV11-2 and TRBJ1-5; D is undetermined. V shed 5 bases and J shed 3 bases, with 8 bases lying between them. This CDR3 contains 13 residues. Germline assignment: CDR1 SGHAT and CDR2 FQNNGV. The CDR3 is CASSDRYNQPQHF. The DNA of the CDR3 is TGTGCCAGCAGCGACCGATACAATCAGCCCCAGCATTTT.

The chain is built from TRBV29-1 and TRBJ2-7; no clear D. Per the germline V gene, CDR1 is SQVTM and CDR2 is ANQGSEA. Trimming took 5 bases from V and 1 from J, leaving 12 bases between them. The CDR3 contains 13 residues. The chain's CDR3 is CSVSDRTSYEQYF. CDR3 nucleotide sequence: TGCAGCGTTTCTGATCGTACGTCCTACGAGCAGTACTTC.

V is TRBV9 and J is TRBJ2-5; TRBD1 is a possible D gene (5 bases). V lost 0 bases and J 5 bases, leaving 11 bases between the germline ends. There are 14 residues in the CDR3. The V gene's germline CDR1 is SGDLS and CDR2 YYNGEE. In nucleotides, the CDR3 is TGTGCCAGCAGCGTAGGGGGCAGGTGGGAGACCCAGTACTTC. This gives the protein CASSVGGRWETQYF.

This clonotype appeared a few times. This chain connects TRBV11-2 to TRBJ2-5; 7 positions match TRBD1. J lost 4 bases, V lost 0 bases, and 8 bases had no gene match. The CDR3 has 16 amino acids. Germline V gene data show CDR1 as SGHAT and CDR2 as FQNNGV. Here the CDR3 reads CASSLEGQKRIETQYF. The CDR3 region has the DNA TGTGCCAGCAGCTTAGAGGGACAGAAGCGGATAGAGACCCAGTACTTC.

The chain carries TRBV4-3 and TRBJ1-6; D remains unclear. Trimming stripped 0 bases from V and 7 bases from J, with 10 bases between. The CDR3 has 15 amino acids. The germline gives CDR1 LGHNA, CDR2 YSLEER. The CDR3: CASSQDGQRNSPLHF. CDR3 bases: TGCGCCAGCAGCCAAGATGGGCAGCGCAATTCACCCCTCCACTTT.

For the CDR3, the DNA is TGTGCCAGCAGCCAGAGGGGACTAGCCGGGTCGGCAGGTGAGCAGTTCTTC. Translated, it gives CASSQRGLAGSAGEQFF. The chain links TRBV7-2 to TRBJ2-1, with 9 bases that match TRBD2. CDR1 is SGHTA, CDR2 FQGNSA, per germline. The J segment lost 9 bases and the V segment lost 5 bases, leaving 17 bases of the junction unmatched. The CDR3 is made up of 17 amino acids.

This clonotype was seen many times. V usage is TRBV20-1 and J usage is TRBJ1-1, with TRBD1 as a possible D gene (6 bases). The V gene's germline CDR1 is DFQATT and CDR2 SNEGSKA (reference sequence). V lost 2 bases, J lost 1 base, and 8 bases lay in between. The length of the CDR3 is 13 residues. The CDR3 loop is CSARTGWNTEAFF. CDR3 bases: TGCAGTGCTAGAACAGGGTGGAACACTGAAGCTTTCTTT.

This clonotype was observed a handful of times. The chain carries TRBV10-3 and TRBJ2-1; D is uncertain. The CDR3 length is 15 residues. CDR1 ENHRY and CDR2 SYGVKD come from the germline V gene. The V end was cut by 7 bases, the J end by 2 bases, with 15 bases between. The chain's CDR3 is CAITNDPLTYNEQFF. The DNA for the CDR3 is TGTGCCATCACAAATGATCCATTAACCTACAATGAGCAGTTCTTC.

The chain couples TRBV15 to TRBJ2-1, with D uncertain. Germline assignment: CDR1 LNHNV and CDR2 YYDKDF (reference sequence). The CDR3 consists of 14 residues. The germline V and J ends were trimmed by 5 bases and 4 bases, with 12 bases remaining between them. The CDR3 DNA follows: TGTGCCACCAGCGACGGACCCTTATACAATGAGCAGTTCTTC. Protein product: CATSDGPLYNEQFF.

This clonotype appeared a few times. V usage is TRBV11-1 and J usage is TRBJ2-1, with D uncertain. Germline V lookup: CDR1 SGHAT, CDR2 FQDESV (reference sequence). V was pared by 1 base and J by 4 bases, with 8 bases between. The CDR3 consists of 14 residues. This chain's CDR3 is CASSLDGPYNEQFF. DNA for the CDR3: TGTGCCAGCAGCTTAGATGGGCCGTACAATGAGCAGTTCTTC.

The chain joins TRBV5-1 to TRBJ1-1; TRBD1 might be the D (6 bases). The CDR3 runs 15 residues. Trimming shortened V by 3 bases and J by 0 bases, and 12 bases separated the two germline ends. Germline CDR1 SGHRS, CDR2 YFSETQ. For the CDR3, the DNA is TGCGCCAGCAGCTCCCAGGGGACATTGAACACTGAAGCTTTCTTT. This encodes CASSSQGTLNTEAFF.

The chain carries TRBV4-3 and TRBJ2-2, with 9 bases matching TRBD2. The CDR3 covers 17 residues. V lost 1 base to trimming and J lost 4 bases; unmatched junction nucleotides: 7. The germline gives CDR1 LGHNA, CDR2 YSLEER. CDR3 in DNA: TGCGCCAGCAGCCAAGTATCCCTAGCGGGATTCACCGGGGAGCTGTTTTTT. Its translation is CASSQVSLAGFTGELFF.

This chain joins TRBV11-3 and TRBJ1-1, with TRBD1 as a possible D gene (6 bases). CDR3 length equals 16 residues. The germline V gene encodes CDR1 SGHNT and CDR2 YENEEA. Deletions cut 5 bases from V and 3 bases from J, with 19 bases between. In nucleotides, the CDR3 is TGTGCCAGCAGCCCCCTGCGGGGGCGGGTAGACACTGAAGCTTTCTTT. It specifies CASSPLRGRVDTEAFF.

The V call is TRBV7-2, the J call TRBJ2-2; D is unclear. The CDR3 runs to 14 residues. Looked up from germline, CDR1 is SGHTA and CDR2 is FQGNSA. Trimming cost V 1 base and J 4 bases, with 7 bases left between them. CDR3 in DNA: TGTGCCAGCAGCTTAGGCCATACCACCGGGGAGCTGTTTTTT. It is translated as CASSLGHTTGELFF. The whole variable domain, filled in from reference TRBV7-2 and TRBJ2-2, reads GAGVSQSPSNKVTEKGKDVELRCDPISGHTALYWYRQSLGQGLEFLIYFQGNSAPDKSGLPSDRFSAERTGGSVSTLTIQRTQQEDSAVYLCASSLGHTTGELFFGEGSRLTVL.

This clonotype was observed a few times. This chain connects TRBV10-3 to TRBJ2-1, with D maybe TRBD1 (5 bases). V was trimmed by 6 bases and J by 5 bases, leaving 17 bases between them. CDR1 ENHRY and CDR2 SYGVKD come from the germline V gene. CDR3 length: 15 amino acids. CDR3 amino acids: CAIRGVQGSNNEQFF. CDR3 coding DNA: TGTGCCATCAGGGGTGTCCAGGGATCCAACAATGAGCAGTTCTTC.

This clonotype has more than one count but fewer than ten. The chain combines TRBV20-1 with TRBJ2-2; possibly TRBD1 or TRBD2 for D (5 bases each). Germline assignment: CDR1 DFQATT and CDR2 SNEGSKA (reference sequence). The CDR3 has 9 residues. The CDR3 reads CKGEGELFF. The CDR3 DNA reads as TGCAAAGGGGAGGGGGAGCTGTTTTTT.

The chain employs TRBV11-2 and TRBJ2-1, with D perhaps assigned TRBD1 or TRBD2 (5 bases each). V was clipped by 5 bases and J by 4 bases, with 21 bases between them. CDR3 size: 17 residues. Germline CDR1 SGHAT, CDR2 FQNNGV. CDR3 sequence reads: CASSPARGSGRYNEQFF. CDR3 coding DNA: TGTGCCAGCAGCCCGGCGAGGGGTTCTGGCAGGTACAATGAGCAGTTCTTC.

This clonotype turned up a few times. The rearrangement links TRBV3-1 to TRBJ2-1; either TRBD1 or TRBD2 may fit D (5 bases each). Germline values: CDR1 LGHDT, CDR2 YNNKEL (reference sequence). The CDR3 spans 14 residues. Trimming removed 1 base from V and 5 bases from J, with 9 bases in between. This CDR3 reads CASSQAGPDNEQFF. CDR3 nucleotide sequence: TGTGCCAGCAGCCAAGCGGGGCCTGACAATGAGCAGTTCTTC.

This clonotype has a handful of counts. At one boundary the junction diverges from the germline segment, which might be a read error. DNA of the CDR3: TGTGCCAGCAGCCGAGACCGGTATCATCTGATTTTT. This codes for CASSRDRYHLIF. The chain couples TRBV4-2 to TRBJ1-4, with D hard to call. Germline V CDR1 and CDR2: LGHNA, YNFKEQ. CDR3 length: 12 residues.

This clonotype was counted between two and nine times. The chain links TRBV6-2 or TRBV6-3 to TRBJ2-7; 14 bases line up with TRBD2. V was clipped by 4 bases and J by 6 bases; unmatched bases: 5. Germline V CDR1 and CDR2: MNHEY, SVGEGT. This CDR3 is built from 15 residues. The DNA for the CDR3 is TGTGCCAGCAGTTGGCGGACTAGCGGGAGGATCGAGCAGTACTTC. Its translation: CASSWRTSGRIEQYF.

The table lists this clonotype with many counts. One end of the junction varies from germline; a read error may be responsible. The chain carries TRBV5-1 and TRBJ1-1; D is undetermined. The CDR3 is 11 residues long. Germline V CDR1 and CDR2: SGHRS, YFSETQ. The CDR3 DNA follows: TGCGCCAGCAGATTGGGAGCTGAAGCTTTCTTT. It translates to CASRLGAEAFF.

This clonotype was seen a handful of times. The chain employs TRBV7-2 and TRBJ2-1; 10 positions agree with TRBD1. The CDR3 consists of 16 residues. From germline, CDR1 is SGHTA and CDR2 FQGNSA. V was clipped by 5 bases and J by 8 bases; unmatched bases: 12. CDR3 DNA sequence: TGTGCCAGCAGCCTTAACCCGGGACAGGGGTGGGATGAGCAGTTCTTC. This sequence encodes CASSLNPGQGWDEQFF.

V is TRBV5-1 and J is TRBJ2-7; 9 positions match TRBD2. The CDR3 covers 15 residues. Germline V gene lookup returns CDR1 SGHRS and CDR2 YFSETQ. Trimming cost V 4 bases and J 5 bases; bases outside gene matches: 10. Written as DNA, the CDR3 is TGCGCCAGCAGCCCCTTAGCGGGAGTAGAAAACGAGCAGTACTTC. This gives the protein CASSPLAGVENEQYF.